One and the same sample provided the 18 T cell receptor beta chains below, sequenced in a study of T-cell reconstitution after alpha-beta-depleted transplantation in children. Unique molecular identifiers featured in how the TCRbeta library was prepared. TCRdb independently ran MiXCR on the PCR reads; one entry per CDR3 protein. The repertoire includes roughly 280,000 distinct CDR3 sequences, more than 9% of them detected once, and about a quarter sits in the top ten. Sequences were derived from peripheral blood, sampled 180 days after TCRalphabeta/CD19-depleted stem cell transplant. These receptors all stem from a male patient between 2 and 10 years old who had a stem cell transplant for chronic granulomatous disease, so the T cells may come from the graft donor.

This clonotype was seen many times. The rearrangement joins TRBV11-3 to TRBJ2-7; 10 positions match TRBD2. The CDR3 consists of 15 residues. CDR1 and CDR2 from the germline V gene are SGHNT and YENEEA. The V and J ends lost 6 bases and 4 bases, in that order; junction bases with no gene match: 9. The DNA for the CDR3 is TGTGCCAGCAGAAGGGGACTAGCGAAGATTTACGAGCAGTACTTC. It encodes CASRRGLAKIYEQYF.

This clonotype was observed at least ten times. This chain connects TRBV15 to TRBJ2-4; possible D gene TRBD1, 6 bases. The CDR3 is 14 amino acids. The germline V gene has CDR1 LNHNV and CDR2 YYDKDF (reference sequence). V was pared by 4 bases and J by 3 bases, with 10 bases between. Here the CDR3 DNA reads TGTGCCACCAGCATCGAACAGGGCAAAAACATTCAGTACTTC. It translates to CATSIEQGKNIQYF. The full variable domain, completed using reference TRBV15 and TRBJ2-4, is DAMVIQNPRYQVTQFGKPVTLSCSQTLNHNVMYWYQQKSSQAPKLLFHYYDKDFNNEADTPDNFQSRRPNTSFCFLDIRSPGLGDTAMYLCATSIEQGKNIQYFGAGTRLSVL.

This clonotype was picked up a small number of times. The V call is TRBV19, the J call TRBJ2-1; 12 bases agree with TRBD2. This CDR3 has 16 residues. V shed 6 bases, J shed 8 bases, and the junction held 11 bases outside the gene matches. Germline V gene sequence: CDR1 LNHDA, CDR2 SQIVND (reference sequence). As DNA, the CDR3 is TGTGCCAGTAGCTCTAGACTAGCGGGAGTATCATATGAGCAGTTCTTC. As protein: CASSSRLAGVSYEQFF.

This clonotype was counted ten times or more. V gene TRBV11-2 combines with J gene TRBJ2-1; the match to TRBD2 covers 12 bases. V gave up 4 bases and J gave up 0 bases; unmatched junction bases: 4. The CDR3 sequence is 17 residues long. The germline V gene has CDR1 SGHAT and CDR2 FQNNGV. CDR3 nucleotide sequence: TGTGCCAGCAGCTGGACTAGCGGGGATAGCTCCTACAATGAGCAGTTCTTC. Translating it yields CASSWTSGDSSYNEQFF.

This clonotype was counted a few times. This chain connects TRBV2 to TRBJ2-7, with 7 bases matching TRBD1. V lost 9 bases, J lost 3 bases, and 8 bases stayed unmatched. CDR1 is SNHLY and CDR2 is FYNNEI in the germline V gene. This CDR3 is built from 13 residues. The CDR3 DNA sequence: TGTGCCAGTCGCCGGGACAGTATCTACGAGCAGTACTTC. Amino acids: CASRRDSIYEQYF. Together with reference TRBV2 and TRBJ2-7, the CDR3 gives the full variable domain: EPEVTQTPSHQVTQMGQEVILRCVPISNHLYFYWYRQILGQKVEFLVSFYNNEISEKSEIFDDQFSVERPDGSNFTLKIRSTKLEDSAMYFCASRRDSIYEQYFGPGTRLTVT.

This clonotype has ten or more counts. The chain links TRBV6-6 to TRBJ1-2; D call uncertain. The CDR3 has 13 amino acids. Germline CDR1 MNHNY, CDR2 SVGAGI (reference sequence). Trimming removed 7 bases at V and 6 bases at J, with 15 bases between. The CDR3 loop reads CASTSRYGDGYTF. The CDR3 DNA is TGTGCCAGCACCTCCAGATACGGGGATGGCTACACCTTC.

This clonotype was detected ten times or more. This chain uses TRBV5-4 with TRBJ2-1; 9 nucleotides align to TRBD2. Per the germline V gene, CDR1 is SGHNT and CDR2 is YYREEE (reference sequence). After removal of 0 bases from V and 5 bases from J, the junction contained 12 bases not matched to a gene. The CDR3 sequence is 18 residues long. As DNA, the CDR3 is TGTGCCAGCAGCTTGGTCCATATCGGACTAGCGTTTAACAATGAGCAGTTCTTC. It codes for CASSLVHIGLAFNNEQFF.

This clonotype was counted many times. The gene calls are TRBV15 and TRBJ1-6; 7 positions match TRBD1. V lost 2 bases, J lost 3 bases, and 7 bases stayed unmatched. This CDR3 has 17 amino acids. Germline CDR1 is LNHNV and CDR2 is YYDKDF (reference sequence). The CDR3 sequence is CATSRLGGQLYNSPLHF. As DNA, the CDR3 is TGTGCCACCAGCAGATTGGGGGGACAGCTCTATAATTCACCCCTCCACTTT.

This clonotype was observed at least ten times. The V gene is TRBV20-1, the J gene TRBJ2-2; D not certain. The CDR3 runs to 13 residues. Looked up from germline, CDR1 is DFQATT and CDR2 is SNEGSKA (reference sequence). V lost 3 bases and J lost 3, with 8 bases in between. The CDR3 region has the DNA TGCAGTGCTAGGTTTGCGGACACCGGGGAGCTGTTTTTT. Amino acids: CSARFADTGELFF.

This clonotype was counted at least ten times. This chain links TRBV29-1 with TRBJ1-2, with 7 bases matching TRBD1. The V segment lost 0 bases and the J segment 6 bases; nucleotides outside the gene matches: 7. The CDR3 spans 14 residues. CDR1 SQVTM and CDR2 ANQGSEA come from the germline V gene. The CDR3 region is CSVEDLDREDGYTF. The CDR3 bases are TGCAGCGTTGAAGATTTAGACAGGGAGGATGGCTACACCTTC.

This clonotype occurred many times. The chain carries TRBV11-2 and TRBJ2-3; 10 bases agree with TRBD2. This CDR3 comprises 18 residues. V shed 0 bases, J shed 4 bases, and the junction held 10 bases outside the gene matches. Germline V CDR1 and CDR2: SGHAT, FQNNGV. CDR3 in DNA: TGTGCCAGCAGCTTAGAGGCTAGCGGGGGTCAGACTTCAGATACGCAGTATTTT. It yields the protein CASSLEASGGQTSDTQYF. The whole variable domain, filled in from reference TRBV11-2 and TRBJ2-3, reads EAGVAQSPRYKIIEKRQSVAFWCNPISGHATLYWYQQILGQGPKLLIQFQNNGVVDDSQLPKDRFSAERLKGVDSTLKIQPAKLEDSAVYLCASSLEASGGQTSDTQYFGPGTRLTVL.

This clonotype was seen repeatedly, ten times or more. The chain links TRBV5-1 to TRBJ2-7; a weak D match, TRBD1 (6 bases). The V gene's germline CDR1 is SGHRS and CDR2 YFSETQ. Trimming removed 3 bases at V and 8 bases at J, with 18 bases between. The CDR3 is made up of 14 amino acids. The CDR3, as DNA: TGCGCCAGCAGCTCCGATCGGGACACCGGAAAGCAGTACTTC. Protein sequence: CASSSDRDTGKQYF.

With regard to this clonotype: A much larger clone differs from this one at a single base, so this may be a read error. The chain links TRBV12-3 or TRBV12-4 to TRBJ2-1, with 10 positions matching TRBD2. The CDR3 covers 14 residues. The CDR3 is CASSSSGGYNDQFF. CDR3 sequence (DNA): TGTGCCAGCAGTTCTAGCGGGGGTTACAATGATCAGTTCTTC.

This clonotype was picked up many times. The V and J genes are TRBV18 and TRBJ2-7; either TRBD1 or TRBD2 may supply D (6 bases each). V gave up 6 bases and J gave up 5 bases, with 20 bases separating them. From germline, CDR1 is KGHSH and CDR2 LQKENI. The CDR3 totals 15 residues. In nucleotides, the CDR3 is TGTGCCAGCTCTTTTTCCCCCGGGGGCCTCGACGAGCAGTACTTC. Its protein is CASSFSPGGLDEQYF.

This clonotype was counted many times. V usage is TRBV11-1 and J usage is TRBJ2-7; 14 bases match TRBD2. The junction had 2 bases not matched to a gene; V was cut back by 5 bases and J by 2 bases. Looked up from germline, CDR1 is SGHAT and CDR2 is FQDESV (reference sequence). The CDR3 runs 15 residues. Here the CDR3 DNA reads TGTGCCAGCAGCAAGACTAGCGGGAGGGCCTACGAGCAGTACTTC. Protein: CASSKTSGRAYEQYF. Using reference TRBV11-1 and TRBJ2-7 for the parts outside the CDR3, the full variable domain is EAEVAQSPRYKITEKSQAVAFWCDPISGHATLYWYRQILGQGPELLVQFQDESVVDDSQLPKDRFSAERLKGVDSTLKIQPAELGDSAMYLCASSKTSGRAYEQYFGPGTRLTVT.

This clonotype was counted ten times or more. This chain links TRBV6-1 with TRBJ2-6; TRBD2 matches 7 bases. The CDR3 runs to 15 residues. From germline, CDR1 is MNHNS and CDR2 SASEGT. The V segment lost 5 bases and the J segment 4 bases; nucleotides outside the gene matches: 5. CDR3 in amino acids: CASSTGGSGANVLTF. CDR3 bases: TGTGCCAGCAGTACGGGAGGTTCCGGGGCCAACGTCCTGACTTTC.

This clonotype was counted at least ten times. The chain carries TRBV7-2 and TRBJ2-1; D is undetermined. Deletions cut 5 bases from V and 0 bases from J, with 11 bases between. The length of the CDR3 is 15 residues. Germline values: CDR1 SGHTA, CDR2 FQGNSA. The CDR3 here is CASSRSRTSYNEQFF. The CDR3, as DNA: TGTGCCAGCAGCCGAAGTAGAACCTCCTACAATGAGCAGTTCTTC.

This clonotype has ten or more counts. This rearrangement joins TRBV5-1 to TRBJ2-2; tentative D call: TRBD2 (6 bases). The CDR3 is 15 amino acids. V lost 4 bases, J lost 8 bases, and 18 bases lay in between. Germline CDR1 and CDR2: SGHRS and YFSETQ. CDR3 bases: TGCGCCAGCAGCCTCAGACTAGAAAGGTCGGGGGAGCTGTTTTTT. Amino acids: CASSLRLERSGELFF.